These T cell receptor beta chains were read from a single sample in a study of spatial heterogeneity in lung cancer. TCRdb ran MiXCR on the 5' RACE reads and lists one entry per CDR3 protein. This sample carries around 24,000 distinct CDR3 sequences, roughly 7% of them seen once, and the ten largest clones take 13% to 15%. Sequenced material: PBMCs, taken at surgery. The origin of the receptors is a male donor with early-stage non-small cell lung cancer. Each CDR3 is given with its conserved first and last residue. The D gene is left open where the match is weak. Not all rows give a size; the values are once, few, many and, for expanded clones, a class.

v_gene	abundance	d_gene	j_gene	CDR3nt	CDR3aa
TRBV2	many	-	TRBJ2-3	TGTGCCAGCAGTGCAAGTGGACGACCGGGAACTAGCACAGATACGCAGTATTTT	CASSASGRPGTSTDTQYF
TRBV2	-	TRBD2	TRBJ2-1	TGTGCCAGCAGCCGTAGCGGGAGTCTCTACAATGAGCGGTTCTTC	CASSRSGSLYNERFF
TRBV11-1	many	-	TRBJ2-1	TGTGCCAGCAGGGCCGGGACTTGGCAGTTCTTC	CASRAGTWQFF
TRBV28	-	-	TRBJ2-7	TGTGCCAGCAGTCCCTCGTCCGGGCCCCACTACGAGCAGTACTTC	CASSPSSGPHYEQYF
TRBV20-1	many	TRBD1	TRBJ2-3	TGCAGTGCCTTAACCCCACAGGGGAGCACAGATACGCAGTATTTT	CSALTPQGSTDTQYF
TRBV6-2/TRBV6-3	few	-	TRBJ2-5	TGTGCCAGCAGAGGACCAGCGTACCAAGAGACCCAGTACTTC	CASRGPAYQETQYF
TRBV4-1	many	-	TRBJ2-7	TGCGCCAGCAGCCCCGACGAATACGAGCAGTACTTC	CASSPDEYEQYF
TRBV28	few	TRBD1	TRBJ2-1	TGTGCCAGCAGCAGGACAGGAGTCTACAATGAGCAGTTCTTC	CASSRTGVYNEQFF
TRBV6-1	many	TRBD1	TRBJ1-6	TGTGCCAGCGGGGGACAGCCAAATTCACCCCTCCACTTT	CASGGQPNSPLHF
TRBV6-6	few	-	TRBJ2-7	TGTGCCAGCAGTACCTCGCCCAGCGGCACTGAGCAGTACTTC	CASSTSPSGTEQYF
TRBV20-1	many	TRBD1	TRBJ2-7	TGCAGTGCCACCGGGACAGACACCTACGAGCAGTACTTC	CSATGTDTYEQYF
TRBV28	few	-	TRBJ2-5	TGTGCCAGCAGTGGCGACGGTTACAAGAGACTCAAGTACTTC	CASSGDGYKRLKYF
TRBV2	-	-	TRBJ2-1	TGTGCCAGCTGGGGGTATGGTGAGCAGTTCTTC	CASWGYGEQFF
TRBV4-2	few	-	TRBJ2-5	TGTGCCAGCAGCCAAAACGACCTCACAGAGACCCAGTACTTC	CASSQNDLTETQYF
TRBV14	-	-	TRBJ1-1	TGTGCCAGCAGCCAAAGGAGGTCGGATGAAGCTTTCTTT	CASSQRRSDEAFF
TRBV6-2/TRBV6-3	many	TRBD2	TRBJ2-2	TGTGCCAGCAAGCGGGGCGGAAACACCGGGGAGCTGTTTTTT	CASKRGGNTGELFF
TRBV2	many	-	TRBJ1-6	TGTGCCAGCAGGAACCAGGCTGTTAATTCACCCCTCCACTTT	CASRNQAVNSPLHF
TRBV20-1	many	TRBD2	TRBJ2-3	TGCAGTGCTACCTCCGGGACTACTAGCACAGATACGCAGTATTTT	CSATSGTTSTDTQYF
TRBV20-1	many	-	TRBJ2-2	TGCAGTGCTAGAGATTGGATTCAGAACACCGGGGAGCTGTTTTTT	CSARDWIQNTGELFF
TRBV7-2	many	-	TRBJ2-1	TGTGCCAGCAGAAAAACAGGGATGGAGCAGTTCTTC	CASRKTGMEQFF
TRBV29-1	medium-sized	TRBD1	TRBJ2-7	TGCAGCGTCAGGACAGGGCGGCTCGAGCAGTACTTC	CSVRTGRLEQYF
TRBV20-1	few	TRBD2	TRBJ2-1	TGCAGTGCGCCTAGCGGGAGTTTCAACAATGAGCAGTTCTTC	CSAPSGSFNNEQFF
TRBV28	many	TRBD1	TRBJ1-2	TGTGCCAGCAGTTTATCGATAGGGACAGGGGTAGTTTCTAACTATGGCTACACCTTC	CASSLSIGTGVVSNYGYTF
TRBV3-1	few	-	TRBJ2-1	TGTGCCAGCAGCCAATCCGTGGGCTCCTACAATGAGCAGTTCTTC	CASSQSVGSYNEQFF